This TCR beta chain was recovered during a study of shared clonotypes between healthy human individuals. Assay: immunoSEQ multiplex PCR; the TCRdb copy retains only in-frame clones and omits some. This sample has about 1 million clones, with approximately 80% found just once. Germline CDR1 reads MNHNY; CDR2 reads SVGAGI (reference sequence). V was clipped by 2 bases and J by 1 base, with 9 bases between them. The CDR3 is made up of 14 amino acids. This chain joins TRBV6-6 and TRBJ2-7; perhaps TRBD2 as D (5 bases). Sample: memory CD4+ T cells from PBMCs. Indicated subset: CD45RA-negative fraction. The receptor was isolated from a man younger than 30 in good health. Some clones in this sample may be carry-over from other donors' samples. The CDR3 is CASSYGEGSYEQYF. The CDR3 region has the DNA TGTGCCAGCAGTTACGGCGAGGGTTCCTACGAGCAGTACTTC.